Listed below are T cell receptor beta chains from one sample, sequenced in a study of T cells after posttransplantation cyclophosphamide. The assay was immunoSEQ multiplex PCR, and TCRdb's table has in-frame clones only and misses some. The sample holds about 36,000 clones, about 77% seen once. Sequences were derived from CD4+ T cells sorted from blood, sampled 1,900 to 2,000 days after a stem cell transplant with posttransplant cyclophosphamide. These receptors originate from a female patient between 40 and 55 years old who received an allogeneic stem cell transplant from a related donor, was CMV-positive, and had no GVHD. These T cells may partly come from the graft donor. The CDR3 runs from the conserved cysteine through the conserved F or W. A D gene is named only where the DNA matches it firmly. Part of the rows lack a size; the others show once, few, many or a class for expanded clones.

length: 13; V: TRBV10-3; J: TRBJ1-1; size: .; D: TRBD1; DNA: TGTGCCATCAGTTGGGACAGCAACACTGAAGCTTTCTTT; CDR3: CAISWDSNTEAFF
length: 13; V: TRBV5-4; J: TRBJ1-2; size: .; D: TRBD1; DNA: TGTGCCAGCAGGGACAGGGGAAGCTATGGCTACACCTTC; CDR3: CASRDRGSYGYTF
length: 15; V: TRBV4-2; J: TRBJ2-5; size: .; D: .; DNA: TGTGCCAGCAGCCAAGATTTGCAGGTACAAGAGACCCAGTACTTC; CDR3: CASSQDLQVQETQYF
length: 16; V: TRBV5-1; J: TRBJ2-3; size: once; D: TRBD2; DNA: TGCGCCAGCAGCTCGGGACTAGCGGGGAACACAGATACGCAGTATTTT; CDR3: CASSSGLAGNTDTQYF
length: 14; V: TRBV2; J: TRBJ1-5; size: few; D: .; DNA: TGTGCCAGCAGTGCCTTCGGGGGGCATCAGCCCCAGCATTTT; CDR3: CASSAFGGHQPQHF
length: 13; V: TRBV7-3; J: TRBJ1-1; size: .; D: .; DNA: TGTGCCAGCAGCTTAAAGGGGCAGACTGAAGCTTTCTTT; CDR3: CASSLKGQTEAFF
length: 13; V: TRBV7-6; J: TRBJ1-1; size: .; D: TRBD1; DNA: TGTGCCAGCAGCTTAACGACAGGGGATGAAGCTTTCTTT; CDR3: CASSLTTGDEAFF
length: 18; V: TRBV1; J: TRBJ1-6; size: .; D: .; DNA: TGCACCAGCAGCCAAATCCGCGGGTCCCAAAGGAGGAATTCACCCCTCCACTTT; CDR3: CTSSQIRGSQRRNSPLHF
length: 12; V: TRBV5-5; J: TRBJ2-7; size: once; D: .; DNA: TGTGCCAGCTCAGGGGCCCGCTACGAGCAGTACTTC; CDR3: CASSGARYEQYF
length: 17; V: TRBV21-1; J: TRBJ1-6; size: few; D: .; DNA: TGTGCCAGCAGCAAAGTGAGTAGGGGCTGGTATAATTCACCCCTCCACTTT; CDR3: CASSKVSRGWYNSPLHF
length: 15; V: TRBV6-1; J: TRBJ2-7; size: once; D: .; DNA: TGTGCCAGCAGCCGATCCACAGGAAGCTCCTACGAGCAGTACTTC; CDR3: CASSRSTGSSYEQYF
length: 15; V: TRBV4-1; J: TRBJ1-1; size: .; D: .; DNA: TGCGCCAGCAGCCATCAAAGACAGGTGAACACTGAAGCTTTCTTT; CDR3: CASSHQRQVNTEAFF
length: 13; V: TRBV5-4; J: TRBJ1-4; size: .; D: .; DNA: TGTGCCAGCAGCGCCCGGGCTAATGAAAAACTGTTTTTT; CDR3: CASSARANEKLFF
length: 15; V: TRBV18; J: TRBJ2-5; size: .; D: TRBD1; DNA: TGTGCCAGCTCATTTTCGGGACAGCCGAGGGAGACCCAGTACTTC; CDR3: CASSFSGQPRETQYF
length: 15; V: TRBV7-2; J: TRBJ1-1; size: .; D: .; DNA: TGTGCCAGCAGCTTAGAGGGCAGGGGTCCAACAGGGGCTTTCTTT; CDR3: CASSLEGRGPTGAFF
length: 14; V: TRBV5-1; J: TRBJ2-2; size: .; D: .; DNA: TGCGCCAGCAGCTTGACAGGGAACACCGGGGAGCTGTTTTTT; CDR3: CASSLTGNTGELFF
length: 14; V: TRBV9; J: TRBJ1-6; size: .; D: .; DNA: TGTGCCAGCAGCGTCGAGGGTGCTGGTTCACCCCTCCACTTT; CDR3: CASSVEGAGSPLHF
length: 16; V: TRBV7-2; J: TRBJ1-4; size: .; D: .; DNA: TGTGCCAGCAGCTTCCGAGGGAAGCCAGGCAATGAAAAACTGTTTTTT; CDR3: CASSFRGKPGNEKLFF
length: 15; V: TRBV4-3; J: TRBJ2-1; size: .; D: TRBD1; DNA: TGCGCCAGCAGCCGAGAAGCCGGGACAGGTATAGAGCAGTTCTTC; CDR3: CASSREAGTGIEQFF
length: 18; V: TRBV7-3; J: TRBJ2-2; size: .; D: TRBD2; DNA: TGTGCCAGCAGCTTAATTTGGGGCGGGGGGGCCGCGGCCGGGGAGCTGTTTTTT; CDR3: CASSLIWGGGAAAGELFF
length: 15; V: TRBV10-3; J: TRBJ2-7; size: .; D: TRBD1; DNA: TGTGCCATCAGTGACATGGGACAGTTCTCCTACGAGCAGTACTTC; CDR3: CAISDMGQFSYEQYF
length: 12; V: TRBV5-5; J: TRBJ1-1; size: .; D: .; DNA: TGTGCCAGCAGCTTCCCCGGGGGTGAAGCTTTCTTT; CDR3: CASSFPGGEAFF
length: 16; V: TRBV19; J: TRBJ2-6; size: .; D: .; DNA: TGTGCCAGTACCGGCAGGGGTTTTTCTGGGGCCAACGTCCTGACTTTC; CDR3: CASTGRGFSGANVLTF
length: 15; V: TRBV2; J: TRBJ2-7; size: .; D: TRBD2; DNA: TGTGCCAGCGGCCCTCTTTCGGGAGGGACCTACGAGCAGTACTTC; CDR3: CASGPLSGGTYEQYF
length: 15; V: TRBV23-1; J: TRBJ1-2; size: .; D: TRBD1; DNA: TGCGCCAGCACGGTGTCGAGACAGGGGGCGAATGGCTACACCTTC; CDR3: CASTVSRQGANGYTF
length: 14; V: TRBV28; J: TRBJ1-3; size: .; D: TRBD1; DNA: TGTGCCAGCAGTCCAGGGGGCGTTGGAAACACCATATATTTT; CDR3: CASSPGGVGNTIYF
length: 14; V: TRBV7-9; J: TRBJ2-2; size: .; D: .; DNA: TGTGCCAGAACGGGACTTACAAACACCGGGGAGCTGTTTTTT; CDR3: CARTGLTNTGELFF
length: 17; V: TRBV9; J: TRBJ2-1; size: once; D: TRBD2; DNA: TGTGCCAGCAGCCCTAGGAAGCGGGAACCCTCCTACAATGAGCAGTTCTTC; CDR3: CASSPRKREPSYNEQFF
length: 15; V: TRBV7-6; J: TRBJ2-1; size: once; D: TRBD2; DNA: TGTGCCAGCAGCTCCCGACTAGCGGGGCACAATGAGCAGTTCTTC; CDR3: CASSSRLAGHNEQFF
length: 14; V: TRBV2; J: TRBJ2-2; size: .; D: .; DNA: TGTGCCAGCAGTGAACACAGGCGCGTCGGGGAGCTGTTTTTT; CDR3: CASSEHRRVGELFF
length: 14; V: TRBV7-9; J: TRBJ2-1; size: .; D: .; DNA: TGTGCCAGCAGCAACGGTCCCGGGTTGGGTGAGCAGTTCTTC; CDR3: CASSNGPGLGEQFF
length: 13; V: TRBV6-5; J: TRBJ1-1; size: .; D: .; DNA: TGTGCCAGCATTAGGGGTGTGGACACTGAAGCTTTCTTT; CDR3: CASIRGVDTEAFF